This T cell receptor beta chain comes out of a study of T cell responses to AZD1222 COVID-19 vaccine. Study-wide background: Pooled in the analysis were second doses at about 4 or about 12 weeks.

With regard to this clone: Its antigen is unidentified.

Profiling relied on immunoSEQ multiplex PCR, and the TCRdb table lists in-frame clones only, not all of them. The sample consists of 130,000 or so clones, about nine tenths of them appearing once. General study findings and limits: Donors, mostly white British, included more females; clonal diversity was possibly underestimated. AZD1222 recipients seropositive at baseline numbered only five to seven. Spike was spanned by vaccine-associated CD4 TCRs, which were dominant at 160-218 and 743-854.

Per germline, CDR1 LGHNA and CDR2 YNFKEQ. This CDR3 spans 15 amino acids. V trimming: 0 bases; J trimming: 4 bases; junction bases outside the gene matches: 6. This sequence originates from an adult in good health. The sample consisted of peripheral blood, taken on day 0 of AZD1222 vaccination. The chain links TRBV4-2 to TRBJ2-7, with TRBD1 matching 7 bases. The CDR3 here is CASSQEGTAYYEQYF. In DNA form, the CDR3 reads TGTGCCAGCAGCCAAGAGGGGACAGCTTATTACGAGCAGTACTTC.